A selection of T cell receptor beta chains follows, all from one sample in a study of monozygotic twins with inflammatory bowel disease. TCRdb re-called the 5' RACE reads, yielding one record per CDR3 amino acid sequence without DNA. Its clone listing holds 150,000 to 200,000 distinct CDR3 sequences. Sequenced: blood. The receptors derive from a human donor with ulcerative colitis or Crohn's disease, or a healthy co-twin of an affected twin (not recorded which). CDR3s include the opening cysteine and the closing phenylalanine or tryptophan.

v_gene	j_gene	CDR3aa
TRBV29-1	TRBJ2-5	CSVHGLANQETQYF
TRBV5-6	TRBJ1-6	CASSYGQGNSPLHF
TRBV7-2	TRBJ2-7	CASSFTGTLTYEQYF
TRBV28	TRBJ1-4	CASSGPPTNEKLFF
TRBV7-2	TRBJ2-1	CASSREGQTLNEQFF
TRBV12-3/TRBV12-4	TRBJ2-7	CASSFGGFGYEQYF
TRBV7-2	TRBJ2-5	CASSLYRDTGETQYF
TRBV21-1	TRBJ2-7	CASSKILSYEQYF
TRBV28	TRBJ2-7	CATQGGGPYEQYF
TRBV5-1	TRBJ1-2	CASIGDGYYGYTF
TRBV20-1	TRBJ2-5	CSAIRLETQYF
TRBV7-2	TRBJ2-4	CASSLAGNIQYF
TRBV7-9	TRBJ2-3	CASSPISTSGSSDTQYF
TRBV19	TRBJ1-5	CASRTGGGNQPQHF
TRBV7-2	TRBJ2-7	CASSSLGGLESYEQYF
TRBV20-1	TRBJ2-1	CSAWTSGGRHEQFF
TRBV24-1	TRBJ2-2	CATSLGNTGELFF
TRBV21-1	TRBJ2-1	CASSKEDPLAGVFYNEQFF
TRBV7-3	TRBJ2-5	CASSSLGGQETQYF
TRBV12-3/TRBV12-4	TRBJ2-1	CASSASGKYYNEQFF
TRBV5-1	TRBJ2-5	CASSLSPGQETQYF
TRBV15	TRBJ2-3	CATSGSAPAGGVDTQYF
TRBV15	TRBJ2-3	CATSRDMPRDTQYF
TRBV7-2	TRBJ2-7	CASSRSWGPYEQYF
TRBV20-1	TRBJ2-3	CSARVTGARSTQYF
TRBV2	TRBJ1-2	CASRGVSWGYTF
TRBV5-1	TRBJ2-7	CASSPAGGEYEQYF
TRBV20-1	TRBJ2-7	CSRTSGYEQYF
TRBV3-1	TRBJ2-7	CASSHGRAAYEQYF
TRBV7-2	TRBJ2-1	CASSPTTGGRYNEQFF
TRBV5-1	TRBJ1-1	CASSLNPVAGATEAFF
TRBV7-2	TRBJ2-1	CASSLRGGDYNEQFF
TRBV18	TRBJ2-1	CASSPQGTGRPYNEQFF
TRBV19	TRBJ1-4	CASSLQGGDNEKLFF
TRBV7-8	TRBJ2-7	CASSNLGAGETYEQYF
TRBV10-3	TRBJ2-5	CAISEFKETQYF
TRBV20-1	TRBJ2-7	CSARGEGRDEQYF
TRBV6-6	TRBJ2-7	CASSLQGPYYEQYF
TRBV9	TRBJ2-1	CASSVGGFRNEQFF
TRBV5-6	TRBJ2-7	CASSLMYRVYEQYF
TRBV11-1	TRBJ2-5	CASSFRGRGETQYF
TRBV27	TRBJ2-7	CASSLIVGSYEQYF
TRBV20-1	TRBJ2-1	CSATSGRGYNEQFF
TRBV10-3	TRBJ2-2	CAISEPGDVTGELFF
TRBV7-2	TRBJ2-1	CASKKTDLYYNEQFF
TRBV6-6	TRBJ1-2	CASSYDRDTGYTF
TRBV20-1	TRBJ2-3	CSARPELAGGDTQYF
TRBV5-4	TRBJ1-2	CASSFGMPGKGGFYGYTF
TRBV20-1	TRBJ1-1	CSAPTGGINTEAFF
TRBV28	TRBJ2-3	CASTGGWSDTQYF
TRBV6-5	TRBJ2-1	CASSRGGGEQFF
TRBV9	TRBJ2-1	CASSPQGVPNEQFF
TRBV29-1	TRBJ2-3	CSVRGRNTDTQYF
TRBV12-3/TRBV12-4	TRBJ2-2	CASGMAGSGELFF
TRBV10-3	TRBJ2-2	CAISESTGRNTGELFF